The clone carrying this T cell receptor beta chain was seen just once. Only in-frame clones appear in the TCRdb table, and some are missing; sequencing was by immunoSEQ multiplex PCR. The table lists 250,000 to 350,000 clones, roughly 85% of them singletons. The data derive from a study of blood T cell repertoires in COVID-19. V was pared by 8 bases and J by 8 bases, with 18 bases between. The CDR3 is 13 amino acids. Per the germline V gene, CDR1 is SNHLY and CDR2 is FYNNEI. Membership in each cohort depended on participant-reported clinical history. Cohort 3 recovery required two negative PCRs, clearance, or symptom resolution.

The chain links TRBV2 to TRBJ1-2; a weak D match, TRBD1 (5 bases). Sequencing was performed on PBMCs or T cells enriched from blood (not recorded which). The TCR sequence derives from a woman aged 30 to 39 who had recovered from COVID-19. CDR3 nucleotides: TGTGCCAGCGGTAACCTTCAGGGATACGGCTACACCTTC. It encodes CASGNLQGYGYTF.